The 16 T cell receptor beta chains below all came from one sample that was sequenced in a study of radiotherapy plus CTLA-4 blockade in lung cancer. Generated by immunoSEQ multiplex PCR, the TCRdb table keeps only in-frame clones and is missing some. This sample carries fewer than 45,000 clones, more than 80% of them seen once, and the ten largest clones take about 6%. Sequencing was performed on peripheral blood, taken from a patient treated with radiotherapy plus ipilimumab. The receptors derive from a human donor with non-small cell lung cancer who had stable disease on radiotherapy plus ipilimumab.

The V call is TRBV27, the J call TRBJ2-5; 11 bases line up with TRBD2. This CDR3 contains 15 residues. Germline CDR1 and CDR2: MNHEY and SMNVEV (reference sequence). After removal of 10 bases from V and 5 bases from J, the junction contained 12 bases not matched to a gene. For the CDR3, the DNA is TGTGCCACCAAGACTAGCGGGACCCTTCGGGAGACCCAGTACTTC. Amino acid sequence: CATKTSGTLRETQYF.

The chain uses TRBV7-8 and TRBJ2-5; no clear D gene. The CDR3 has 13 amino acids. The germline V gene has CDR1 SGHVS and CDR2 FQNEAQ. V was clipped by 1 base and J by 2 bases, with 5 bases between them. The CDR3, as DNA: TGTGCCAGCAGCTTAGGGCAGCAAGAGACCCAGTACTTC. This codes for CASSLGQQETQYF.

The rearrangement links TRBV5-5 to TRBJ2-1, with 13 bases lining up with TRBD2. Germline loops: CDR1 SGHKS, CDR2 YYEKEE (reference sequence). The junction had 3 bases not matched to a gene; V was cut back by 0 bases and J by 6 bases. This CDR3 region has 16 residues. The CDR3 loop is CASSLGLAGGVNEQFF. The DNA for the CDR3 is TGTGCCAGCAGCTTGGGACTAGCGGGAGGAGTCAATGAGCAGTTCTTC.

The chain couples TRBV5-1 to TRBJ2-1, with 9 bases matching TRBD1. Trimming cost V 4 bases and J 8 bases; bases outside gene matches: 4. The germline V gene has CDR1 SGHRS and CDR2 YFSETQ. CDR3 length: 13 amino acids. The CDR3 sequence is CASSRDRVDEQFF. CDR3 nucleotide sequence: TGCGCCAGCAGCAGGGACAGGGTCGATGAGCAGTTCTTC.

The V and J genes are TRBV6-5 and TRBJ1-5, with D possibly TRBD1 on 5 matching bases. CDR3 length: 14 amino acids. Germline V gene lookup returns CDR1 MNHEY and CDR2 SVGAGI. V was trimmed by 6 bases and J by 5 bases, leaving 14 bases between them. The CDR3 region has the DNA TGTGCCAGCAGCAACGAGTGGGGGGATCAGCCCCAGCATTTT. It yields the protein CASSNEWGDQPQHF.

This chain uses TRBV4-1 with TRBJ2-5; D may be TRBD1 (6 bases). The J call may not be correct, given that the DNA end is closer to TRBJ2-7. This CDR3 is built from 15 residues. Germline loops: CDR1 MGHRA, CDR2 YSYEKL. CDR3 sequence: CASSQQGSLTYEQYF. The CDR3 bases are TGCGCCAGCAGCCAGCAGGGGTCCCTGACTTACGAGCAGTACTTC.

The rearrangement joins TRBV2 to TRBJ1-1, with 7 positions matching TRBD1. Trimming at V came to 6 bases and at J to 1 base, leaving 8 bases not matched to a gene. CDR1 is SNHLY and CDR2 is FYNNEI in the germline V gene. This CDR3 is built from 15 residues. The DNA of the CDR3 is TGTGCCAGCAGAGGTACTAGACAGGGGAACACTGAAGCTTTCTTT. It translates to CASRGTRQGNTEAFF.

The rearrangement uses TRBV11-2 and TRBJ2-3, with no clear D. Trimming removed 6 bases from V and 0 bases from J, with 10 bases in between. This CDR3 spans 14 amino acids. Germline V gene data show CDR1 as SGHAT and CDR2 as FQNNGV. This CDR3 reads CASSPRFSTDTQYF. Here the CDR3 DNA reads TGTGCCAGCAGTCCGCGGTTTAGCACAGATACGCAGTATTTT.

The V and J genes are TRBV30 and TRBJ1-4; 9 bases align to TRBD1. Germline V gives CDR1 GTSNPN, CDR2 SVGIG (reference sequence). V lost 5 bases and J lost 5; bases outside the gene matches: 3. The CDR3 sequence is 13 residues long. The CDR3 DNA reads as TGTGCCTGGGGGGGGACAGGGAATGAAAAACTGTTTTTT. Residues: CAWGGTGNEKLFF.

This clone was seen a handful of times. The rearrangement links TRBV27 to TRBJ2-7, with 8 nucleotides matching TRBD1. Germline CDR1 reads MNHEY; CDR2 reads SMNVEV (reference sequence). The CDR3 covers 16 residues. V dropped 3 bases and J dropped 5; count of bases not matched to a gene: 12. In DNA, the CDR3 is TGTGCCAGCAGTTTCGTCAAACCCAGGGGGCACGACGAGCAGTACTTC. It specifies CASSFVKPRGHDEQYF.

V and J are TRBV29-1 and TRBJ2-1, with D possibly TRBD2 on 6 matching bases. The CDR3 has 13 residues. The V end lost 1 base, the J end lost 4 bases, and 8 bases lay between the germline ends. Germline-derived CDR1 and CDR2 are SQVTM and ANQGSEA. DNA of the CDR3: TGCAGCGTTGAAGCGGGGACTTACAATGAGCAGTTCTTC. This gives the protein CSVEAGTYNEQFF.

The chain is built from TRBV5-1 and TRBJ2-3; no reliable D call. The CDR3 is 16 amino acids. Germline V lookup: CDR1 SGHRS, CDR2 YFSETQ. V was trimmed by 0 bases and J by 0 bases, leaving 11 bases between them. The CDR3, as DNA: TGCGCCAGCAGCTTGGTGGGTCTCGGGAGCACAGATACGCAGTATTTT. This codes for CASSLVGLGSTDTQYF.

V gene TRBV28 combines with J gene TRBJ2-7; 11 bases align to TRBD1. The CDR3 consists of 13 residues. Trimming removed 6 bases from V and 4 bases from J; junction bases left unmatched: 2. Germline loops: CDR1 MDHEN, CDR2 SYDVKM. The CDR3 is CASSGTGGYEQYF. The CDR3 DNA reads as TGTGCCAGCAGCGGGACAGGGGGTTACGAGCAGTACTTC.

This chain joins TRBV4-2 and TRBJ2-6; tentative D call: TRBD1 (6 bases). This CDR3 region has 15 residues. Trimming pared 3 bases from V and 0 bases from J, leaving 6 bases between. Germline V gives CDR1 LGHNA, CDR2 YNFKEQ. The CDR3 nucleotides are TGTGCCAGCAGCCAGGACAGCTCTGGGGCCAACGTCCTGACTTTC. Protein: CASSQDSSGANVLTF.

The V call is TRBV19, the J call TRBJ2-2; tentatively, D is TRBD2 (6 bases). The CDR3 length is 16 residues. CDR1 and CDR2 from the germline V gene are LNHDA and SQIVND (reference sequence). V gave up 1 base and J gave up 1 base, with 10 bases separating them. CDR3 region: CASSIVPSVNTGELFF. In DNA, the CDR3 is TGTGCCAGTAGTATAGTCCCTAGCGTGAACACCGGGGAGCTGTTTTTT.

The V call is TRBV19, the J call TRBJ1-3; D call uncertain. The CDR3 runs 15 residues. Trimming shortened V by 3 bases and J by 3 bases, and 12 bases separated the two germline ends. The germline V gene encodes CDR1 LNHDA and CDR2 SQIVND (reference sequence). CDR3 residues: CASSIRGRSGNTIYF. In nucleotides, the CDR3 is TGTGCCAGTAGTATTCGGGGAAGAAGTGGAAACACCATATATTTT.